This T cell receptor (beta chain) emerged from a study of shared clonotypes between healthy human individuals. Study at large: Donors had three CD4 naive, three CD4 memory, two CD8 naive and one CD8 memory plate apiece.

Study-level results: Depth was large, yet rarefaction showed that sorted-subset sequencing was incomplete.

The assay was carried out at the deep level. Data came from immunoSEQ multiplex PCR; TCRdb stores just in-frame clones and leaves some out. The data hold a few million clones, with around 93% observed a single time. CD45RA-negative memory and CD45RA+ naive subsets were split from the CD4+ cells. As concerns this clone: Its antigen is as yet unknown.

This TCR came from a young man in good health. Some clones in this sample may be carry-over from other donors' samples. The sequenced sample consisted of naive CD4+ T cells from PBMCs. As for subset: CD45RA+ positively selected.

For the CDR3, the DNA is TGTGCCAGTAGTAGGGGTTTTGAAAAACTGTTTTTT. It encodes CASSRGFEKLFF. The rearrangement joins TRBV19 to TRBJ1-4; D uncertain. The CDR3 is made up of 12 amino acids. CDR1 and CDR2 (germline): LNHDA, SQIVND (reference sequence). V lost 4 bases, J lost 7 bases, and 7 bases lay in between.